The rows below give T cell receptor beta chains drawn from one sample of a study of CD8 T cells in Susac syndrome. TCRdb redid the calling of the immunoSEQ multiplex PCR reads with MiXCR, one entry per CDR3 protein. The repertoire holds 160,000 or so distinct CDR3 sequences, with roughly 95% as singletons. Input material: CD4+ T cells from PBMCs. The origin of the receptors is a human donor in good health. Each CDR3 is given with its conserved first and last residue. Fields, in order: J gene, clone size, D gene, V gene, CDR3 protein, CDR3 DNA. D genes are given only for firm matches. Not all rows give a size; the values are once, few, many and, for expanded clones, a class.

>TRBJ1-1|.|TRBD1|TRBV29-1
CSVEVQGVGEAFF
TGCAGCGTAGAGGTGCAGGGGGTGGGTGAAGCTTTCTTT
>TRBJ2-5|.|.|TRBV24-1
CATSDSRTTGETQYF
TGTGCCACCAGTGATTCTCGGACTACGGGGGAGACCCAGTACTTC
>TRBJ2-7|.|.|TRBV3-1
CASSHGTVYEQYF
TGTGCCAGCAGCCACGGGACGGTCTACGAGCAGTACTTC
>TRBJ1-2|.|.|TRBV28
CASSIKGGSGYGYTF
TGTGCCAGCAGTATCAAAGGCGGCTCGGGCTATGGCTACACCTTC
>TRBJ2-5|.|.|TRBV5-1
CASSLEVVETQYF
TGCGCCAGCAGCTTGGAGGTTGTGGAGACCCAGTACTTC
>TRBJ2-7|once|TRBD1|TRBV3-1
CASSPWTGNHEQYF
TGTGCCAGCAGCCCCTGGACAGGGAACCACGAGCAGTACTTC
>TRBJ2-3|.|TRBD2|TRBV6-1
CAIRRRAGVPTDTQYF
TGTGCCATCCGCCGAAGGGCGGGGGTCCCCACAGATACGCAGTATTTT
>TRBJ1-1|.|.|TRBV4-1
CASSQGIIGRENTEAFF
TGCGCCAGCAGCCAGGGCATTATCGGACGGGAGAACACTGAAGCTTTCTTT
>TRBJ1-5|.|TRBD1|TRBV2
CASRDRVENQPQHF
TGTGCCAGCAGGGACAGGGTTGAGAATCAGCCCCAGCATTTT
>TRBJ2-5|once|.|TRBV7-8
CASSLIGGQETQYF
TGTGCCAGCAGCTTAATAGGGGGCCAAGAGACCCAGTACTTC
>TRBJ2-3|.|TRBD1|TRBV3-1
CASSPGTGGLTDTQYF
TGTGCCAGCAGCCCCGGGACAGGGGGCCTCACAGATACGCAGTATTTT
>TRBJ1-2|.|.|TRBV6-6
CASVGQYYGYTF
TGTGCCAGCGTTGGACAGTACTATGGCTACACCTTC
>TRBJ1-1|.|.|TRBV11-2
CASTSPREVAAFF
TGTGCCAGCACCTCCCCTAGGGAAGTGGCAGCTTTCTTT
>TRBJ2-5|.|.|TRBV4-1
CASSPRGVETQYF
TGCGCCAGCAGCCCCCGGGGCGTAGAGACCCAGTACTTC
>TRBJ1-2|once|.|TRBV6-6
CASSYSPDIYGYTF
TGTGCCAGCAGTTACAGTCCAGATATCTACGGCTACACCTTC
>TRBJ2-3|.|.|TRBV25-1
CASSEYRGMGGTDTQYF
TGTGCCAGCAGTGAATATCGGGGCATGGGCGGCACAGATACGCAGTATTTT
>TRBJ2-7|once|TRBD1|TRBV4-1
CASSQDHRGLYEQYF
TGCGCCAGCAGCCAAGATCACAGGGGCCTATACGAGCAGTACTTC
>TRBJ2-5|.|TRBD2|TRBV20-1
CSARIVAGGQGQETQYF
TGCAGTGCTAGAATTGTGGCGGGGGGCCAGGGCCAAGAGACCCAGTACTTC
>TRBJ2-7|.|.|TRBV6-5
CASNGGREQYF
TGTGCCAGCAACGGGGGCCGCGAGCAGTACTTC
>TRBJ1-1|.|.|TRBV5-5
CASSYRESEAFF
TGTGCCAGCAGCTACAGGGAGTCTGAAGCTTTCTTT
>TRBJ2-5|once|.|TRBV20-1
CSAGGQETQYF
TGCAGTGCTGGGGGGCAAGAGACCCAGTACTTC
>TRBJ2-6|.|TRBD1|TRBV7-2
CASSSDRGLTGANVLTF
TGTGCCAGCAGCTCCGACAGGGGGCTCACTGGGGCCAACGTCCTGACTTTC
>TRBJ1-2|.|.|TRBV3-1
CASSGQGRDRGYTF
TGTGCCAGCAGCGGCCAGGGGAGGGATCGTGGCTACACCTTC
>TRBJ2-5|.|.|TRBV29-1
CSVNGGRETQYF
TGCAGCGTTAATGGGGGCAGGGAGACCCAGTACTTC
>TRBJ1-5|.|.|TRBV29-1
CSVGHVGNQPQHF
TGCAGCGTTGGTCATGTGGGCAATCAGCCCCAGCATTTT
>TRBJ2-1|.|TRBD1|TRBV5-1
CASSFGQGYNEQFF
TGCGCCAGCAGCTTCGGACAGGGGTACAATGAGCAGTTCTTC
>TRBJ1-1|.|.|TRBV20-1
CSAITRVLDTEAFF
TGCAGTGCCATTACCAGGGTTCTCGACACTGAAGCTTTCTTT
>TRBJ2-5|once|.|TRBV14
CASSQAGTRLQETQYF
TGTGCCAGCAGCCAAGCGGGGACAAGACTCCAAGAGACCCAGTACTTC
>TRBJ1-1|.|.|TRBV10-3
CAISRNTEAFF
TGTGCCATCTCCCGGAACACTGAAGCTTTCTTT
>TRBJ2-7|.|.|TRBV20-1
CSAREGVGEQYF
TGCAGTGCTAGAGAAGGGGTGGGCGAGCAGTACTTC
>TRBJ1-5|.|.|TRBV20-1
CSASPLGWFGGQPQHF
TGCAGTGCTAGTCCACTGGGGTGGTTTGGCGGTCAGCCCCAGCATTTT
>TRBJ1-2|.|.|TRBV3-1
CASSGGEYYGYTF
TGTGCCAGCAGTGGAGGGGAGTATTATGGCTACACCTTC
>TRBJ1-5|.|.|TRBV2
CASKRTSNQPQHF
TGTGCCAGTAAACGAACAAGCAATCAGCCCCAGCATTTT
>TRBJ2-3|.|TRBD1|TRBV6-5
CASSLHAGGRTDTQYF
TGTGCCAGCAGTCTACATGCAGGGGGTAGAACAGATACGCAGTATTTT
>TRBJ2-3|once|.|TRBV20-1
CSALPGTDTQYF
TGCAGTGCTTTGCCAGGCACAGATACGCAGTATTTT